Each of the 24 T cell receptor beta chains below was sequenced from the same sample in a study of control samples from healthy donors and cancer patients (dated by TCRdb to the early 2020s). The library was built by means of the immunoSEQ multiplex PCR assay. Entries here come from immuneACCESS through TCRdb and include only in-frame sequences with V and J called. Some clones fail to appear in such tables; in the studies checked, an unresolved V gene covers under half of the shortfall, and the cause of the remainder is unknown. The sample has over 200,000 clones on record, over 70% of them singletons. The ten largest clones take up 10% to 15% of the sample. The material sequenced was PBMCs. The receptor source for this set is a woman aged 55-70 years with lung cancer.

About this clone: Relative to the germline gene, one junction end is altered; a read error may explain this. The chain carries TRBV7-7 and TRBJ2-5; 9 bases line up with TRBD2. The germline V gene has CDR1 SSHAT and CDR2 FNYEAQ (reference sequence). The CDR3 has 18 residues. This chain's CDR3 is CASSLLMSRLAVQETQYF. In DNA form, the CDR3 reads TGTGCTAGCAGCTTACTTATGTCGAGACTAGCGGTTCAAGAGACCCAGTACTTC.

This chain connects TRBV19 to TRBJ2-3; possibly TRBD1 for D (5 bases). This CDR3 contains 15 residues. Trimming pared 5 bases from V and 2 bases from J, leaving 14 bases between. From germline, CDR1 is LNHDA and CDR2 SQIVND (reference sequence). The CDR3 sequence is CASSPRRQTTDTQYF. In DNA form, the CDR3 reads TGTGCCAGTAGTCCCCGAAGACAGACCACAGATACGCAGTATTTT. Together with reference TRBV19 and TRBJ2-3, the CDR3 gives the full variable domain: DGGITQSPKYLFRKEGQNVTLSCEQNLNHDAMYWYRQDPGQGLRLIYYSQIVNDFQKGDIAEGYSVSREKKESFPLTVTSAQKNPTAFYLCASSPRRQTTDTQYFGPGTRLTVL.

This chain connects TRBV27 to TRBJ1-1, with D possibly matching TRBD1 (5 bases). The CDR3 length is 15 residues. In germline, CDR1 is MNHEY, CDR2 SMNVEV (reference sequence). The V end was cut by 6 bases, the J end by 0 bases, with 14 bases between. CDR3 coding DNA: TGTGCCAGCAGGAGGACGGGGGGTATGAACACTGAAGCTTTCTTT. This encodes CASRRTGGMNTEAFF.

This chain joins TRBV12-3 or TRBV12-4 and TRBJ1-1; 12 bases agree with TRBD1. CDR3 length: 13 amino acids. Trimming cost V 6 bases and J 10 bases; bases outside gene matches: 6. The CDR3 DNA sequence: TGTGCCAGCAGGCCGGGACAGGGGGCCGCAGCTTTCTTT. Translating gives CASRPGQGAAAFF.

The rearrangement uses TRBV3-1 (or the pseudogene TRBV3-2) and TRBJ1-6; 7 nucleotides agree with TRBD1. The CDR3 covers 17 residues. V trimming: 3 bases; J trimming: 11 bases; junction bases outside the gene matches: 16. Germline-derived CDR1 and CDR2 are LGHDT and YNNKEL (reference sequence). CDR3 sequence: CASSHQPGTAPAPPLHF. The CDR3 coding sequence is TGTGCCAGCAGCCACCAACCCGGGACAGCACCCGCCCCACCCCTCCACTTT.

The V and J genes are TRBV18 and TRBJ1-6; D not certain. The CDR3 consists of 13 residues. CDR1 and CDR2 from the germline V gene are KGHSH and LQKENI. Between the trimmed V and J ends, which lost 3 bases and 7 bases, there was a span of 7 bases. For the CDR3, the DNA is TGTGCCAGCTCACCCCGGGGAAATTCACCCCTCCACTTT. Translated: CASSPRGNSPLHF.

This sequence joins TRBV5-6 and TRBJ1-2; D is unresolved. The ends were cut back, 4 bases at V and 6 bases at J, with 10 bases in the middle. The CDR3 totals 12 residues. Per the germline V gene, CDR1 is SGHDT and CDR2 is YYEEEE. CDR3 sequence: CASSRTLNGYTF. Written as DNA, the CDR3 is TGTGCCAGCAGCCGAACTTTAAATGGCTACACCTTC.

This clone was observed a few times. The chain links TRBV5-1 to TRBJ2-7; tentative D call: TRBD1 (6 bases). V was clipped by 4 bases and J by 5 bases, with 16 bases between them. Germline values: CDR1 SGHRS, CDR2 YFSETQ. CDR3 length: 14 residues. CDR3 sequence (DNA): TGCGCCAGCAGCAACCGGGACACGGATGACGAGCAGTACTTC. This gives the protein CASSNRDTDDEQYF.

This clone was counted only a few times. The chain joins TRBV27 to TRBJ1-5; 10 nucleotides agree with TRBD1. V shed 3 bases, J shed 4 bases, and the junction held 3 bases outside the gene matches. The CDR3 covers 15 residues. CDR1 is MNHEY, CDR2 SMNVEV, per germline (reference sequence). The chain's CDR3 is CASSFDRGPNQPQHF. In nucleotides, the CDR3 is TGTGCCAGCAGTTTCGACAGGGGGCCGAATCAGCCCCAGCATTTT.

The CDR3 DNA sequence: TGCGCCAGCAGACAGGACGGGTTTACTGAAGCTTTCTTT. It encodes CASRQDGFTEAFF. The chain joins TRBV10-1 to TRBJ1-1, with D tentatively TRBD1 (5 bases). Trimming left V 6 bases short and J 5 bases short, with 13 bases between. The CDR3 totals 13 residues. Germline CDR1 reads WNHNN; CDR2 reads SYGVQD (reference sequence).

This chain connects TRBV29-1 to TRBJ1-2, with D hard to call. Trimming removed 4 bases at V and 4 bases at J, with 16 bases between. The CDR3 length is 14 residues. Looked up from germline, CDR1 is SQVTM and CDR2 is ANQGSEA. In DNA form, the CDR3 reads TGCAGCGTTGGAGGCCATTTCACCAGCTATGGCTACACCTTC. It specifies CSVGGHFTSYGYTF.

Here the CDR3 reads CATSESDKWGGYTF. Here the CDR3 DNA reads TGTGCCACCAGTGAATCGGACAAATGGGGGGGCTACACCTTC. The chain uses TRBV24-1 and TRBJ1-2, with D maybe TRBD1 (5 bases). The CDR3 runs 14 residues. With 4 bases removed from V and 8 bases from J, the gap between germline ends came to 16 bases. The germline gives CDR1 KGHDR, CDR2 SFDVKD.

The V and J genes are TRBV28 and TRBJ1-5; 9 bases map to TRBD1. The CDR3 length is 15 residues. The trim removed 4 bases at V and 6 bases at J, leaving 7 bases unmatched. Germline values: CDR1 MDHEN, CDR2 SYDVKM. The CDR3 loop reads CASSSPTGGLQPQHF. In DNA form, the CDR3 reads TGTGCCAGCAGTTCACCGACAGGGGGTCTTCAGCCCCAGCATTTT.

The V gene is TRBV6-1, the J gene TRBJ2-7; D gene uncertain. The CDR3 has 14 amino acids. V lost 0 bases to trimming and J lost 4 bases, with 10 bases between them. Looked up from germline, CDR1 is MNHNS and CDR2 is SASEGT. Here the CDR3 DNA reads TGTGCCAGCAGTGAAGCCCCCCAAATATACGAGCAGTACTTC. It codes for CASSEAPQIYEQYF.

CDR3 coding DNA: TGCGCCAGCAGCTCTTTTGGTAACAGGGGAACTGAAGCTTTCTTT. This encodes CASSSFGNRGTEAFF. The chain couples TRBV5-1 to TRBJ1-1; 7 bases align to TRBD1. This CDR3 contains 15 residues. Trimming removed 3 bases from V and 5 bases from J; junction bases left unmatched: 10. Looked up from germline, CDR1 is SGHRS and CDR2 is YFSETQ.

The rearrangement joins TRBV15 to TRBJ1-6, with 7 bases that match TRBD1. This CDR3 has 16 residues. From germline, CDR1 is LNHNV and CDR2 YYDKDF (reference sequence). The V and J ends lost 4 bases and 5 bases, in that order; junction bases with no gene match: 8. This chain's CDR3 is CATSKTRDSNNSPLHF. CDR3 in DNA: TGTGCCACCAGCAAGACCCGGGACAGCAATAATTCACCCCTCCACTTT.

The gene calls are TRBV4-1 and TRBJ2-4; unclear D gene. Trimming left V 6 bases short and J 0 bases short, with 9 bases between. The germline V gene encodes CDR1 MGHRA and CDR2 YSYEKL. The CDR3 is 14 residues long. The DNA for the CDR3 is TGCGCCAGCAGGCTTGACCTAGCCAAAAACATTCAGTACTTC. Its protein is CASRLDLAKNIQYF.

This clone was counted a few times. The chain employs TRBV5-4 and TRBJ2-2, with unresolved D. The CDR3 is 16 residues long. Between the trimmed V and J ends, which lost 2 bases and 0 bases, there was a span of 11 bases. Germline-derived CDR1 and CDR2 are SGHNT and YYREEE (reference sequence). CDR3 amino acids: CASSFVSASNTGELFF. The CDR3 region has the DNA TGTGCCAGCAGCTTTGTATCAGCTTCGAACACCGGGGAGCTGTTTTTT.

The V gene is TRBV7-3, the J gene TRBJ1-2; D may be TRBD1 (6 bases). V lost 4 bases and J 0 bases, leaving 21 bases between the germline ends. CDR1 is SGHTA and CDR2 is FQGTGA in the germline V gene. This CDR3 has 18 residues. CDR3 DNA sequence: TGTGCCAGCAGCTACGCCCCCCCGGGGAGGGGGACTAACTATGGCTACACCTTC. Amino acid sequence: CASSYAPPGRGTNYGYTF.

V usage is TRBV15 and J usage is TRBJ1-1; D gene ambiguous. Deletions cut 1 base from V and 4 bases from J, with 7 bases between. The CDR3 length is 13 residues. Germline V gives CDR1 LNHNV, CDR2 YYDKDF (reference sequence). CDR3 nucleotide sequence: TGTGCCACCAGCAGAGTCCTAGGCACTGAAGCTTTCTTT. It codes for CATSRVLGTEAFF.

The chain combines TRBV18 with TRBJ2-7, with 10 bases that match TRBD2. The CDR3 is 16 amino acids. Germline trimming cut 2 bases from V and 3 bases from J; bases unmatched to any gene: 7. The germline V gene encodes CDR1 KGHSH and CDR2 LQKENI. CDR3 DNA sequence: TGTGCCAGCTCACCAAGGCCACTAGCGGGAAACTACGAGCAGTACTTC. It encodes CASSPRPLAGNYEQYF.

This sequence joins TRBV6-5 and TRBJ2-3; the D gene is possibly TRBD1 (5 bases). This CDR3 is built from 14 residues. Germline lookup yields CDR1 MNHEY and CDR2 SVGAGI. Between the trimmed V and J ends, which lost 4 bases and 0 bases, there was a span of 8 bases. As DNA, the CDR3 is TGTGCCAGCAGTTCGGACATTAGCACAGATACGCAGTATTTT. It specifies CASSSDISTDTQYF.

This clone was seen a single time. V and J are TRBV5-5 and TRBJ1-5, with TRBD1 as a possible D gene (6 bases). Germline V gene lookup returns CDR1 SGHKS and CDR2 YYEKEE (reference sequence). Trimming removed 5 bases at V and 2 bases at J, with 14 bases between. The CDR3 runs 15 residues. CDR3 in amino acids: CASSLGGFGNQPQHF. The CDR3 bases are TGTGCCAGCAGTCTAGGGGGGTTCGGCAATCAGCCCCAGCATTTT.

The J gene is TRBJ2-5, the V gene TRBV19, with D perhaps assigned TRBD1 or TRBD2 (5 bases each). The CDR3 has 14 residues. V was trimmed by 5 bases and J by 5 bases, leaving 15 bases between them. Germline CDR1 reads LNHDA; CDR2 reads SQIVND (reference sequence). The CDR3 bases are TGTGCCAGTAGTGGGGACCCAACAAGGGAGACCCAGTACTTC. Amino acid sequence: CASSGDPTRETQYF.